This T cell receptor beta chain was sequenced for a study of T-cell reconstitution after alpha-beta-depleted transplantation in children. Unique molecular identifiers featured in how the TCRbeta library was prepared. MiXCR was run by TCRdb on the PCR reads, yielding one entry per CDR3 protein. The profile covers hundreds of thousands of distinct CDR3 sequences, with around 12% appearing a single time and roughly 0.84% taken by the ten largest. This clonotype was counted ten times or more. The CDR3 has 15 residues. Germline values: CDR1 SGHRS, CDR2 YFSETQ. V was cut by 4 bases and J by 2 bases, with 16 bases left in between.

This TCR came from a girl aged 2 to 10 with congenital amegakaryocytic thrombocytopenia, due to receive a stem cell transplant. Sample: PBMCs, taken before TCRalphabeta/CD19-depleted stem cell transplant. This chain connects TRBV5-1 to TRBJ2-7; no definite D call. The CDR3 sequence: CASSNGRTFAYEQYF. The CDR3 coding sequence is TGCGCCAGCAGCAACGGACGGACCTTCGCCTACGAGCAGTACTTC.